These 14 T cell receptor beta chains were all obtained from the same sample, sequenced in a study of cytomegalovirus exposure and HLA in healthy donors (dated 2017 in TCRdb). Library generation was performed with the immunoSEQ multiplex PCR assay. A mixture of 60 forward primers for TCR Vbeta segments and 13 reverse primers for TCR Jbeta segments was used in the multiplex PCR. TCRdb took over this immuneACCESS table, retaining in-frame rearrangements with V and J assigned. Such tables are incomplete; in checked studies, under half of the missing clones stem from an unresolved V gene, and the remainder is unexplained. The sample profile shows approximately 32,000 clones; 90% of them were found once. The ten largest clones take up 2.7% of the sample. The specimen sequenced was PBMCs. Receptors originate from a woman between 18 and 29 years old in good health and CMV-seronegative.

The CDR3 loop reads CASSLRYGYTF. CDR3 coding DNA: TGTGCCAGCAGTTTGCGTTATGGCTACACCTTC. The chain joins TRBV28 to TRBJ1-2; no reliable D call. Germline CDR1 and CDR2: MDHEN and SYDVKM. The V end was cut by 3 bases, the J end by 5 bases, with 4 bases between. The CDR3 length is 11 residues.

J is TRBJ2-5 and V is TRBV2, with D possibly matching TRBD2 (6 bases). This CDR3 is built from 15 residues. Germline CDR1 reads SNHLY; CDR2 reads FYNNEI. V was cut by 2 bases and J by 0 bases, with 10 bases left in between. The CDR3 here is CASSEYGGNQETQYF. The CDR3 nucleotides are TGTGCCAGCAGTGAATACGGAGGGAACCAAGAGACCCAGTACTTC.

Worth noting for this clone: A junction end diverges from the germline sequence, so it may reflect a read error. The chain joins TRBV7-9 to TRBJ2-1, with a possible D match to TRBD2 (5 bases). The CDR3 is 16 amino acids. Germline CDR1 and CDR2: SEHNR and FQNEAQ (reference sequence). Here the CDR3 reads CSSSPGVSARDNEQFF. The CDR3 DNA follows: TGTTCCAGCAGCCCCGGGGTGTCAGCCCGGGACAATGAGCAGTTCTTC.

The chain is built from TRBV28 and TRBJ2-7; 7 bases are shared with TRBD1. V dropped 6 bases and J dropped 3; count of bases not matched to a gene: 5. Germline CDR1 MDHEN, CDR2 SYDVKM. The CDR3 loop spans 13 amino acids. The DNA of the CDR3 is TGTGCCAGCAGACGACAGGGCGGCTACGAGCAGTACTTC. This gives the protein CASRRQGGYEQYF. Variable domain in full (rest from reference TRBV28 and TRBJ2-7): DVKVTQSSRYLVKRTGEKVFLECVQDMDHENMFWYRQDPGLGLRLIYFSYDVKMKEKGDIPEGYSVSREKKERFSLILESASTNQTSMYLCASRRQGGYEQYFGPGTRLTVT.

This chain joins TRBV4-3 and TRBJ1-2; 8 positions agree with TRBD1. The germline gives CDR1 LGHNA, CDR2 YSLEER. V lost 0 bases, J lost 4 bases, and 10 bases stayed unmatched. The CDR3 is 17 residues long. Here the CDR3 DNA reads TGCGCCAGCAGCCAAGATCGCCGCAGGGGGCTGGGCTATGGCTACACCTTC. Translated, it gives CASSQDRRRGLGYGYTF.

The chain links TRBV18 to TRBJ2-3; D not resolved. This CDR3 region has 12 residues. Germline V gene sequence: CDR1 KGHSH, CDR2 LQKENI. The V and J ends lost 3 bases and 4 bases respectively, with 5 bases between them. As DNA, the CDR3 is TGTGCCAGCTCACCTGGGCCAGATACGCAGTATTTT. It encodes CASSPGPDTQYF. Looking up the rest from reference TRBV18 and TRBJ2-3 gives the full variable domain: NAGVMQNPRHLVRRRGQEARLRCSPMKGHSHVYWYRQLPEEGLKFMVYLQKENIIDESGMPKERFSAEFPKEGPSILRIQQVVRGDSAAYFCASSPGPDTQYFGPGTRLTVL.

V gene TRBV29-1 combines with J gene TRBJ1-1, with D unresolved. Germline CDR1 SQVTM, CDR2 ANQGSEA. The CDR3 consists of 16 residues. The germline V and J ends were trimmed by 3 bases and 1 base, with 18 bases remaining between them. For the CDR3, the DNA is TGCAGCGTTGAGGGCCCACAGTTGTTGCCGAACACTGAAGCTTTCTTT. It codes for CSVEGPQLLPNTEAFF. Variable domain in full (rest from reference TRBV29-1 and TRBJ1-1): SAVISQKPSRDICQRGTSLTIQCQVDSQVTMMFWYRQQPGQSLTLIATANQGSEATYESGFVIDKFPISRPNLTFSTLTVSNMSPEDSSIYLCSVEGPQLLPNTEAFFGQGTRLTVV.

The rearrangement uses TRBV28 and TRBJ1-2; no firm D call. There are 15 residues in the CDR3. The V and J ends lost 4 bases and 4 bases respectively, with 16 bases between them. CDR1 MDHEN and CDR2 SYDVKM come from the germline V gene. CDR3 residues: CASSSPDGKFYGYTF. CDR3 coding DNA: TGTGCCAGCAGTTCGCCGGACGGGAAATTCTATGGCTACACCTTC.

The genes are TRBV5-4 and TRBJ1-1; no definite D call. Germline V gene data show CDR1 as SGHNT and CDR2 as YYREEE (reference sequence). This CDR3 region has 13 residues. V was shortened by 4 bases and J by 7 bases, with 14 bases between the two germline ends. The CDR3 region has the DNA TGTGCCAGCAGCCGTACAGCCCCAGATGAAGCTTTCTTT. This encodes CASSRTAPDEAFF.

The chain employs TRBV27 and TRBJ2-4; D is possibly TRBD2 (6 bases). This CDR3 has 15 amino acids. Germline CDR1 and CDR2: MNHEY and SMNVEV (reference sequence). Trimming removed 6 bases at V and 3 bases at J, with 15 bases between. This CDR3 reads CASRSGLRDKNIQYF. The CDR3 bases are TGTGCCAGCAGATCGGGTCTGCGGGACAAAAACATTCAGTACTTC.

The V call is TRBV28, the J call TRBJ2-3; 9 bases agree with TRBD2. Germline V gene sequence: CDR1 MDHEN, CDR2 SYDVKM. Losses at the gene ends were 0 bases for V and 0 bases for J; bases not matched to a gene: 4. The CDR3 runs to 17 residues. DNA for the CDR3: TGTGCCAGCAGTTTATGGTTGACTAGCGGAAGCACAGATACGCAGTATTTT. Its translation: CASSLWLTSGSTDTQYF.

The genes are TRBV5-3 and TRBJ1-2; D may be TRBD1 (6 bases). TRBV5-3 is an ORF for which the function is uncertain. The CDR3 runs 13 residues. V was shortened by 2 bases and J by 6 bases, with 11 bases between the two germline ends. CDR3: CARSFRGRHGYTF. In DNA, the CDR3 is TGTGCCAGAAGCTTCAGGGGCAGACATGGCTACACCTTC.

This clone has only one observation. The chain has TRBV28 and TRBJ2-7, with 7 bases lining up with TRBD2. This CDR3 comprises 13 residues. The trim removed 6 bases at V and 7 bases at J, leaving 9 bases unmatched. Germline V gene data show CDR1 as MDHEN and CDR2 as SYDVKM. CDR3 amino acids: CASSSLAGDEQYF. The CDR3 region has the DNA TGTGCCAGCAGCTCTCTCGCGGGAGATGAGCAGTACTTC.

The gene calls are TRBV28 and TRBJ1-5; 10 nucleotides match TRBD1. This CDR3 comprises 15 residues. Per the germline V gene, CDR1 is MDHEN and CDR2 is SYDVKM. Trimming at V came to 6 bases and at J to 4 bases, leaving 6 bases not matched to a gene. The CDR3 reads CASRTGGAGNQPQHF. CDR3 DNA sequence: TGTGCCAGCAGGACAGGGGGCGCCGGGAATCAGCCCCAGCATTTT.